These 15 T cell receptor beta chains came from one sample sequenced in a study of cytomegalovirus exposure and HLA in healthy donors. Primers for the PCR totalled 60 Vbeta and 13 Jbeta. Profiled with immunoSEQ multiplex PCR; TCRdb holds only in-frame clones, not every one. The repertoire holds roughly 69,000 clones, with 65% to 70% as singletons. The sample was PBMCs. These receptors were obtained from a male donor in good health and CMV-seropositive.

The rearrangement joins TRBV11-2 to TRBJ1-1; D is undetermined. V was trimmed by 2 bases and J by 10 bases, leaving 20 bases between them. CDR1 and CDR2 from the germline V gene are SGHAT and FQNNGV. The CDR3 length is 15 residues. The CDR3 DNA reads as TGTGCCAGCAGCTTAAACGGGGTTGGGAGGGATGGAGCTTTCTTT. Translating gives CASSLNGVGRDGAFF.

The V and J genes are TRBV4-2 and TRBJ2-1; 9 bases are shared with TRBD2. The CDR3 consists of 17 residues. Germline V CDR1 and CDR2: LGHNA, YNFKEQ. V was pared by 1 base and J by 0 bases, with 4 bases of the junction left unmatched. The CDR3 DNA follows: TGTGCCAGCAGCCAAGTCTCAGCGGGAGGCTCCTACAATGAGCAGTTCTTC. Translation: CASSQVSAGGSYNEQFF.

V gene TRBV7-6 combines with J gene TRBJ2-5, with D possibly being TRBD2 (5 bases). The CDR3 consists of 15 residues. Germline lookup yields CDR1 SGHVS and CDR2 FNYEAQ. V shed 5 bases and J shed 3 bases, with 16 bases lying between them. The CDR3 spells CASSPQLVGKETQYF. CDR3 DNA: TGTGCCAGCAGCCCCCAACTAGTTGGAAAAGAGACCCAGTACTTC.

This clone was observed a single time. The chain carries TRBV27 and TRBJ2-3; 9 bases align to TRBD2. The CDR3 consists of 18 residues. V shed 5 bases and J 5 bases; nucleotides not matched to a gene: 17. The germline V gene has CDR1 MNHEY and CDR2 SMNVEV (reference sequence). The CDR3 loop is CASSPSALAGEMVDTQYF. CDR3 coding DNA: TGTGCCAGCAGTCCGTCCGCGTTAGCGGGAGAGATGGTAGATACGCAGTATTTT.

The chain has TRBV30 and TRBJ1-4, with D maybe TRBD1 (6 bases). The V gene's germline CDR1 is GTSNPN and CDR2 SVGIG (reference sequence). The CDR3 totals 14 residues. V was pared by 5 bases and J by 4 bases, with 14 bases between. CDR3 sequence reads: CAWGAGTNNEKLFF. The CDR3 coding sequence is TGTGCCTGGGGGGCAGGGACAAATAATGAAAAACTGTTTTTT.

The J gene is TRBJ2-7, the V gene TRBV4-1; weak D call: TRBD2 (5 bases). This CDR3 is 16 amino acids long. Germline-derived CDR1 and CDR2 are MGHRA and YSYEKL. V dropped 1 base and J dropped 1 base, with 14 bases sitting between them. The CDR3 loop reads CASSQGYGEGSYEQYF. CDR3 DNA sequence: TGCGCCAGCAGCCAAGGGTACGGGGAAGGGTCCTACGAGCAGTACTTC.

This clone occurred a few times. V usage is TRBV6-1 and J usage is TRBJ1-4; weak D call: TRBD1 (5 bases). The V end was cut by 6 bases, the J end by 6 bases, with 14 bases between. The CDR3 runs to 14 residues. Germline lookup yields CDR1 MNHNS and CDR2 SASEGT. CDR3 in amino acids: CASRPQGGHEKLFF. CDR3 bases: TGTGCCAGCAGACCTCAGGGAGGACATGAAAAACTGTTTTTT.

The chain combines TRBV15 with TRBJ1-1, with a tentative D call TRBD1 (5 bases). V was cut by 1 base and J by 0 bases, with 9 bases left in between. Looked up from germline, CDR1 is LNHNV and CDR2 is YYDKDF (reference sequence). The CDR3 sequence is 15 residues long. CDR3 coding DNA: TGTGCCACCAGCAGAGGCCGGGGGATGAACACTGAAGCTTTCTTT. It translates to CATSRGRGMNTEAFF.

This clone was observed a few times. V gene TRBV27 combines with J gene TRBJ1-2; 10 bases fit TRBD1. Germline lookup yields CDR1 MNHEY and CDR2 SMNVEV (reference sequence). CDR3 length: 16 residues. The V gene end was trimmed by 5 bases and the J gene end by 7 bases; junction bases not matched to a gene: 13. CDR3: CASSQRQGARSFGYTF. The CDR3, as DNA: TGTGCCAGCAGTCAGAGACAGGGGGCCCGCAGCTTTGGCTACACCTTC.

This clone was counted a few times. J is TRBJ1-4 and V is TRBV7-3, with D possibly TRBD1 on 6 matching bases. The CDR3 is 16 residues long. Trimming shortened V by 4 bases and J by 7 bases, and 19 bases separated the two germline ends. The germline V gene has CDR1 SGHTA and CDR2 FQGTGA. The CDR3, as DNA: TGTGCCAGCAGCTCACTTGGCAGGGGAACAGGTGAAAAACTGTTTTTT. This gives the protein CASSSLGRGTGEKLFF.

This chain links TRBV13 with TRBJ2-5; D call uncertain. CDR1 PRHDT and CDR2 FYEKMQ come from the germline V gene (reference sequence). V was shortened by 5 bases and J by 4 bases, with 20 bases between the two germline ends. The CDR3 is 16 residues long. CDR3 sequence (DNA): TGTGCCAGCAGCCCACACCCTAGAAATCTTGCAGAGACCCAGTACTTC. Its protein product is CASSPHPRNLAETQYF.

The V call is TRBV25-1, the J call TRBJ1-2, with a weak D call TRBD1 (5 bases). Trimming left V 2 bases short and J 7 bases short, with 14 bases between. Germline values: CDR1 MGHDK, CDR2 SYGVNS. This CDR3 region has 14 residues. The CDR3 DNA sequence: TGTGCCAGCAGTGAAAGCGGGGAGAGGGGTGGCTACACCTTC. This gives the protein CASSESGERGGYTF.

This clone was counted only a few times. The chain is built from TRBV6-5 and TRBJ2-7; D unresolved. Trimming shortened V by 4 bases and J by 2 bases, and 9 bases separated the two germline ends. Germline loops: CDR1 MNHEY, CDR2 SVGAGI. This CDR3 has 13 amino acids. CDR3 sequence: CASSSTDAYEQYF. Written as DNA, the CDR3 is TGTGCCAGCAGTTCTACAGACGCCTACGAGCAGTACTTC.

This clone was counted once. This chain links TRBV30 with TRBJ1-2; 7 bases are shared with TRBD1. Germline-derived CDR1 and CDR2 are GTSNPN and SVGIG (reference sequence). CDR3 length: 13 amino acids. V shed 4 bases, J shed 8 bases, and the junction held 10 bases outside the gene matches. CDR3 in amino acids: CAWKWTGTGGYTF. CDR3 DNA sequence: TGTGCCTGGAAGTGGACAGGCACCGGGGGCTACACCTTC.

This clone has just a few counts. The rearrangement uses TRBV6-5 and TRBJ1-1; D ambiguous. Trimming removed 3 bases at V and 1 base at J, with 9 bases between. The CDR3 contains 14 residues. Germline loops: CDR1 MNHEY, CDR2 SVGAGI. The CDR3 loop is CASSYADTNTEAFF. CDR3 bases: TGTGCCAGCAGTTATGCCGACACGAACACTGAAGCTTTCTTT.